One and the same sample provided the 18 T cell receptor beta chains below, sequenced in a study of shared clonotypes between healthy human individuals. Some clones are missing from TCRdb's copy, which holds only in-frame ones; the method was immunoSEQ multiplex PCR. The table records 2 million to 3 million clones, roughly nine tenths of them present only once. The sequenced sample consisted of naive CD4+ T cells sorted from blood. Stated subset: CD45RA+ positively selected. Source of these receptors: a man between 18 and 29 years old in good health.

This clone was found once. The CDR3 protein is CASRTGGGYTQYF. CDR3 nucleotide sequence: TGTGCCAGCAGGACAGGGGGGGGATATACGCAGTATTTT. This chain links TRBV2 with TRBJ2-3, with 9 bases identical to TRBD1. The V gene's germline CDR1 is SNHLY and CDR2 FYNNEI. With 6 bases clipped from V and 7 bases from J, the junction kept 5 bases outside the gene matches. The CDR3 runs 13 residues.

This clone was found once. The same CDR3 arises from other DNA sequences in this sample as well. This chain joins TRBV30 and TRBJ1-6; 8 bases align to TRBD1. In germline, CDR1 is GTSNPN, CDR2 SVGIG (reference sequence). V trimming: 1 base; J trimming: 5 bases; junction bases outside the gene matches: 4. CDR3 size: 15 residues. CDR3 sequence (DNA): TGTGCCTGGAGTGGGTTACAGGGGGATAATTCACCCCTCCACTTT. Its translation is CAWSGLQGDNSPLHF. Variable domain in full (rest from reference TRBV30 and TRBJ1-6): SQTIHQWPATLVQPVGSPLSLECTVEGTSNPNLYWYRQAAGRGLQLLFYSVGIGQISSEVPQNLSASRPQDRQFILSSKKLLLSDSGFYLCAWSGLQGDNSPLHFGNGTRLTVT.

The chain is built from TRBV7-2 and TRBJ2-7; 8 nucleotides align to TRBD1. The CDR3 spans 13 residues. V was pared by 3 bases and J by 5 bases, with 3 bases of the junction left unmatched. Germline V CDR1 and CDR2: SGHTA, FQGNSA. The CDR3 loop is CASSLTGAHEQYF. In DNA form, the CDR3 reads TGTGCCAGCAGCTTGACAGGGGCCCACGAGCAGTACTTC. The full variable domain, with the rest looked up from reference TRBV7-2 and TRBJ2-7, is GAGVSQSPSNKVTEKGKDVELRCDPISGHTALYWYRQSLGQGLEFLIYFQGNSAPDKSGLPSDRFSAERTGGSVSTLTIQRTQQEDSAVYLCASSLTGAHEQYFGPGTRLTVT.

The rearrangement joins TRBV2 to TRBJ2-7; 9 bases align to TRBD1. The CDR3 has 12 amino acids. In germline, CDR1 is SNHLY, CDR2 FYNNEI. The junction had 3 bases not matched to a gene; V was cut back by 8 bases and J by 4 bases. The CDR3, as DNA: TGTGCCAGCGGCGGACAGGGGTACGAGCAGTACTTC. Translating gives CASGGQGYEQYF.

This chain joins TRBV5-1 and TRBJ2-5; 7 nucleotides line up with TRBD2. Looked up from germline, CDR1 is SGHRS and CDR2 is YFSETQ. The CDR3 has 16 residues. Trimming at V came to 4 bases and at J to 9 bases, leaving 18 bases not matched to a gene. The CDR3 region is CASSERGNTAGGPQYF. The CDR3 bases are TGCGCCAGCAGCGAGCGGGGCAACACCGCTGGTGGGCCCCAGTACTTC.

This chain joins TRBV11-2 and TRBJ2-3; TRBD1 matches 9 bases. Looked up from germline, CDR1 is SGHAT and CDR2 is FQNNGV. With 5 bases clipped from V and 6 bases from J, the junction kept 3 bases outside the gene matches. The CDR3 loop spans 13 amino acids. This chain's CDR3 is CASSADRGDTQYF. In DNA form, the CDR3 reads TGTGCCAGCAGCGCCGACAGGGGGGATACGCAGTATTTT.

The chain employs TRBV16 and TRBJ1-1; 7 bases fit TRBD1. Germline CDR1 and CDR2: KGHSY and FQNENV. The CDR3 runs to 14 residues. V was clipped by 6 bases and J by 1 base; unmatched bases: 5. CDR3 in DNA: TGTGCCAGCAGTAGGGACAGCAAGAACACTGAAGCTTTCTTT. Translating it yields CASSRDSKNTEAFF. The full variable domain, its missing parts supplied by reference TRBV16 and TRBJ1-1, is GEEVAQTPKHLVRGEGQKAKLYCAPIKGHSYVFWYQQVLKNEFKFLISFQNENVFDETGMPKERFSAKCLPNSPCSLEIQATKLEDSAVYFCASSRDSKNTEAFFGQGTRLTVV.

On this clone itself: The same CDR3 can be traced to other DNA sequences in this sample. The chain carries TRBV20-1 and TRBJ1-2; a possible D gene is TRBD1 (6 bases). CDR3 length: 11 residues. V lost 3 bases and J 8 bases, leaving 10 bases between the germline ends. CDR1 DFQATT and CDR2 SNEGSKA come from the germline V gene (reference sequence). The CDR3 DNA follows: TGCAGTGCTAGTGGGGGCTACGGCTACACCTTC. Translation: CSASGGYGYTF.

The table lists this clone with a count of one. This chain uses TRBV28 with TRBJ1-2; the match to TRBD1 covers 7 bases. V dropped 10 bases and J dropped 8; count of bases not matched to a gene: 13. The CDR3 loop spans 13 amino acids. Germline V gives CDR1 MDHEN, CDR2 SYDVKM. DNA of the CDR3: TGTGCCATAGACAGGGCTTCCCCTTTGGGCTACACCTTC. Translating it yields CAIDRASPLGYTF.

The rearrangement links TRBV29-1 to TRBJ2-2; 7 bases are shared with TRBD2. This CDR3 has 15 residues. Germline V CDR1 and CDR2: SQVTM, ANQGSEA. The J segment lost 0 bases and the V segment lost 4 bases, leaving 5 bases of the junction unmatched. CDR3 sequence reads: CSVVWGGTNTGELFF. The CDR3, as DNA: TGCAGCGTTGTTTGGGGGGGTACGAACACCGGGGAGCTGTTTTTT.

The V and J genes are TRBV10-3 and TRBJ2-1, with D uncertain. Germline V gives CDR1 ENHRY, CDR2 SYGVKD. The CDR3 consists of 16 residues. Deletions cut 1 base from V and 2 bases from J, with 12 bases between. The CDR3 spells CAISEYSDTPYNEQFF. Written as DNA, the CDR3 is TGTGCCATCAGTGAGTACAGCGACACACCCTACAATGAGCAGTTCTTC.

V gene TRBV10-3 combines with J gene TRBJ2-3; 9 nucleotides align to TRBD2. This CDR3 region has 16 residues. Germline CDR1 is ENHRY and CDR2 is SYGVKD. V trimming: 11 bases; J trimming: 2 bases; junction bases outside the gene matches: 14. DNA of the CDR3: TGTGCCGCAAGACCTAGCGGGGCCGGGGCCACAGATACGCAGTATTTT. It codes for CAARPSGAGATDTQYF.

The chain links TRBV5-6 to TRBJ2-6, with D possibly being TRBD1 (6 bases). CDR3 length: 18 amino acids. V was trimmed by 0 bases and J by 0 bases, leaving 13 bases between them. The germline CDR1 and CDR2 sequences are SGHDT and YYEEEE. The DNA of the CDR3 is TGTGCCAGCAGCTTGGTCGGACAGTGGGTCTCTGGGGCCAACGTCCTGACTTTC. Amino acids: CASSLVGQWVSGANVLTF.

The chain has TRBV29-1 and TRBJ2-5, with D possibly being TRBD2 (6 bases). CDR1 SQVTM and CDR2 ANQGSEA come from the germline V gene. The CDR3 consists of 14 residues. The V end lost 4 bases, the J end lost 5 bases, and 17 bases lay between the germline ends. The CDR3 coding sequence is TGCAGCGTTGGATACCGACTAGTATGGGAGACCCAGTACTTC. Translated, it gives CSVGYRLVWETQYF.

This clone was detected only once. This chain connects TRBV10-3 to TRBJ2-7, with 7 bases fitting TRBD1. The CDR3 has 15 residues. CDR1 and CDR2 from the germline V gene are ENHRY and SYGVKD. V shed 3 bases and J 3 bases; nucleotides not matched to a gene: 8. The CDR3 DNA sequence: TGTGCCATCAGTGAAAAGGGACAGTCTATCTACGAGCAGTACTTC. Translation: CAISEKGQSIYEQYF.

The chain links TRBV13 to TRBJ2-7, with D tentatively TRBD1 (5 bases). CDR1 is PRHDT, CDR2 FYEKMQ, per germline (reference sequence). The CDR3 has 14 residues. Trimming left V 2 bases short and J 5 bases short, with 13 bases between. The DNA of the CDR3 is TGTGCCAGCAGCTTATTCAGCAGGGTCGACGAGCAGTACTTC. Residues: CASSLFSRVDEQYF.

The V call is TRBV10-3, the J call TRBJ2-7; possible D gene TRBD2, 5 bases. Germline assignment: CDR1 ENHRY and CDR2 SYGVKD. V lost 6 bases and J 3 bases, leaving 15 bases between the germline ends. The CDR3 length is 14 residues. CDR3 sequence: CAIRTGKGIYEQYF. In DNA form, the CDR3 reads TGTGCCATCAGGACCGGGAAGGGTATCTACGAGCAGTACTTC.

The chain is built from TRBV9 and TRBJ2-1; 10 bases are a match to TRBD2. CDR1 and CDR2 from the germline V gene are SGDLS and YYNGEE. The CDR3 has 17 residues. V shed 4 bases and J 2 bases; nucleotides not matched to a gene: 9. This chain's CDR3 is CASSPNLAGVTYNEQFF. CDR3 DNA: TGTGCCAGCAGCCCAAACCTAGCGGGAGTCACCTACAATGAGCAGTTCTTC. Combining the CDR3 with reference TRBV9 and TRBJ2-1 gives the whole variable domain DSGVTQTPKHLITATGQRVTLRCSPRSGDLSVYWYQQSLDQGLQFLIQYYNGEERAKGNILERFSAQQFPDLHSELNLSSLELGDSALYFCASSPNLAGVTYNEQFFGPGTRLTVL.